Sequencing of this T cell receptor beta chain was carried out in a study of T cell repertoires in cytomegalovirus infection. On the study more broadly: In public TCR beta signatures, there were indications of both CMV infection and matching HLA type.

CDR1 is SGHDT and CDR2 is YYEEEE in the germline V gene. The CDR3 contains 14 residues. Trimming cost V 2 bases and J 0 bases; bases outside gene matches: 2. Overall study findings and caveats: Based on cumulative public TCR beta family frequency, carriers of CMV plus the relevant HLA were identified.

In the case of this clonotype: The antigen is unknown.

TCRdb re-called the reads through MiXCR, storing one row per CDR3 protein. Counted here are 100,000 or so distinct CDR3 sequences, approximately 17% occurring once; the ten biggest clones make up roughly 8%. This TCR came from a human donor in good health (CMV status not recorded). Some clones in this sample may be carry-over from other donors' samples. Sequencing used PBMCs. This chain joins TRBV5-6 and TRBJ2-7, with 7 nucleotides matching TRBD1. Here the CDR3 DNA reads TGTGCCAGCAGCTTCGACAGGGCCTCCTACGAGCAGTACTTC. This codes for CASSFDRASYEQYF.